The text below deals with one TCR beta chain. In the study's own analysis: By means of reference gene primer amplification, nucleated cell counts were estimated. Sequenced by immunoSEQ multiplex PCR; TCRdb stores in-frame clones only, minus some. V and J calls and clone size follow that table, whereas D and trimming were derived from the DNA. Of 110,000 to 150,000 clones listed, more than 75% are singletons. This CDR3 is 14 amino acids long. Trimming left V 1 base short and J 7 bases short, with 13 bases between. CDR1 is LGHDT, CDR2 YNNKEL, per germline (reference sequence). This entry is derived from a study of blood T cell repertoires in COVID-19.

The V gene is TRBV3-1 (or the pseudogene TRBV3-2), the J gene TRBJ2-5; the D gene is possibly TRBD1 (5 bases). The sample was peripheral blood. The receptor was derived from a woman of 80 years or more with acute or convalescent COVID-19. The CDR3 sequence is CASSQGGPPWTQYF. In DNA, the CDR3 is TGTGCCAGCAGCCAAGGGGGCCCCCCTTGGACCCAGTACTTC.